The sequence of this TCR beta chain was determined in a study of CD8+CD57+ T cells in acquired aplastic anemia. The use of genomic DNA as template underpinned the TCR beta VDJ and CDR3 profiling. TCRdb independently ran MiXCR on the reads; one entry per CDR3 protein. The sample holds approximately 470,000 distinct CDR3 sequences, more than 25% seen once. V was cut by 2 bases and J by 6 bases, with 13 bases left in between. Germline CDR1 reads DFQATT; CDR2 reads SNEGSKA (reference sequence). CDR3 length: 13 amino acids. This clonotype was seen a handful of times. Selection for sequencing was limited to patients who had shown CD8+CD57+ cell expansion by flow cytometry. Severe acquired aplastic anemia affected all patients.

This receptor was taken from a human donor with aplastic anemia. The genes are TRBV20-1 and TRBJ1-1, with D possibly TRBD1 on 5 matching bases. Sequencing used sorted CD4+, CD8+, or CD8+CD57+ T cells (not recorded which) from PBMCs. CDR3 bases: TGCAGTGCTAGAACATACAGGTTCCCTGAAGCTTTCTTT. Translated: CSARTYRFPEAFF.